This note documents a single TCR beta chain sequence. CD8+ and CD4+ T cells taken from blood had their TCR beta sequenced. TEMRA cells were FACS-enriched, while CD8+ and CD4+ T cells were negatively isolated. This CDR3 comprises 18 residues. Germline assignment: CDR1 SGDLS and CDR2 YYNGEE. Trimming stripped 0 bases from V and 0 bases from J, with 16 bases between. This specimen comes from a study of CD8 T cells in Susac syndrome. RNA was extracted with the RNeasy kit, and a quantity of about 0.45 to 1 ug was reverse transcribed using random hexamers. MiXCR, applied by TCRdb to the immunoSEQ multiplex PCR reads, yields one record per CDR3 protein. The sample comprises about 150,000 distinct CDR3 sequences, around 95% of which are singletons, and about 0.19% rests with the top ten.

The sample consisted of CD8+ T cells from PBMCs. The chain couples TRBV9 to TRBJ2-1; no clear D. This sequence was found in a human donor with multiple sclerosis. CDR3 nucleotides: TGTGCCAGCAGCGTAGATTTCCCCGGACCTCTCTCCTACAATGAGCAGTTCTTC. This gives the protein CASSVDFPGPLSYNEQFF.